Detailed here is one T cell receptor (beta chain). Its target is unknown. Treatment defined: roughly 10-day PBMC culture with coronavirus spike peptide pools or control peptides (ViraFEST assay). The Oncomine TCR Beta short-read assay sequenced DNA from cultured CD4+ T cells. Via MiXCR, TCRdb re-called the PCR reads, giving one row per CDR3 protein. Seen here are about 6,300 distinct CDR3 sequences, around two thirds observed once, and the top ten hold approximately 45%. This sample stems from a study of vaccination and CD4 T cells after COVID-19. Whole-study context: Median time from second vaccine dose to sampling was roughly 72 days (14 to 241). Study-wide findings and caveats: Convalescent patients displayed spike mono-reactivity in 304 of 307 vaccine-specific clones. Reactive clonotype counts went from median approximately 21 after infection to 30 to 45 after vaccination, nonsignificantly.

Germline CDR1 and CDR2: SNHLY and FYNNEI. The CDR3 contains 12 residues. Trimming stripped 8 bases from V and 17 bases from J, with 19 bases between. The TCR sequence derives from a human donor who had recovered from COVID-19. The sequencing sample was made of CD4+ T cells from blood, cultured in vitro. This chain joins TRBV2 and TRBJ1-6; the D is unclear. Here the CDR3 DNA reads TGTGCCAGCGGTGCCGGAGAAGGCCGTTTCCACTTT. Amino acids: CASGAGEGRFHF.